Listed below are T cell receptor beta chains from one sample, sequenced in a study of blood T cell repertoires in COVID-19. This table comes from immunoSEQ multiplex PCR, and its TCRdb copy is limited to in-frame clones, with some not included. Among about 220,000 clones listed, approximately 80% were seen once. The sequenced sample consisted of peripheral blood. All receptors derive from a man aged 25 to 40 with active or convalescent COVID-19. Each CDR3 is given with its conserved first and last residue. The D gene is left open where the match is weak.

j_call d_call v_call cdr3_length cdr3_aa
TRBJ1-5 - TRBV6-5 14 CASSLRDANQPQHF
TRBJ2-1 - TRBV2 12 CASSDMTDFKFF
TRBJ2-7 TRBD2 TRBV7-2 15 CASSSGLALTYEQYF
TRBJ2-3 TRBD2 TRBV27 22 CASSSFRPTSGGARPSTDTQYF
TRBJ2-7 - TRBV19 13 CASSPTASYEQYF
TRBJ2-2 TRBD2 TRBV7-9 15 CASSATSGYTGELFF
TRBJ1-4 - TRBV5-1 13 CASSLATDEKLFF
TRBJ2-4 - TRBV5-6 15 CASSSGQLAKNIQYF
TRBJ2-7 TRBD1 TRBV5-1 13 CASWAQGAREQYF
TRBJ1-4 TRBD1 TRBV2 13 CASSRDRGEKLFF
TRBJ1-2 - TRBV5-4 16 CASSFGGAILDYGYTF
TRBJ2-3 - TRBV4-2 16 CASSQVKVGGTDTQYF
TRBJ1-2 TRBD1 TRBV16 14 CASSQSEGAYGYTF
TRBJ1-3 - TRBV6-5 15 CASRPHFLSGNTIYF
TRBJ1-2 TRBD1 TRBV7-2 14 CASSPQGGYYGYTF
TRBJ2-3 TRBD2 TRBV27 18 CASSKTGTSGVEADTQYF
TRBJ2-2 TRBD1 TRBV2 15 CASTLGDSNTGELFF
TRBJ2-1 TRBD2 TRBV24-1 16 CATSDSLAGTYNEQFF
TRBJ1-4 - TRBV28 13 CASSWGGAEKLFF
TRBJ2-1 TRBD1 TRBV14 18 CASSQERGLGQSYNEQFF
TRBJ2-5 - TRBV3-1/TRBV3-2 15 CASSHYRLGQETQYF